This TCR beta chain was observed in a study of metastatic and nonmetastatic thyroid tumors. In this sample, this clone turned up many times. Prior to thyroid surgery, none of the patients had received any treatment. With MiXCR, TCRdb reprocessed the PCR reads. The repertoire holds fewer than 100,000 clones, with 14% to 15% as singletons. The CDR3 runs to 14 residues. CDR1 is MNHEY and CDR2 is SVGEGT in the germline V gene. With 5 bases clipped from V and 3 bases from J, the junction kept 4 bases outside the gene matches. Material for sequencing was blood. The chain carries TRBV6-2 or TRBV6-3 and TRBJ1-5; 7 nucleotides agree with TRBD1. The clonotype was recovered from a female donor with papillary thyroid cancer or a benign thyroid nodule (not recorded which). Some clones in this sample may be carry-over from other donors' samples. For the CDR3, the DNA is TGTGCCAGCAGTACGGGACAGAACAATCAGCCCCAGCATTTT. The encoded protein is CASSTGQNNQPQHF.